This is a list of T cell receptor beta chains from one sample in a study of T cells in Graves' hyperthyroidism and ophthalmopathy. MiXCR, run by TCRdb on the multiplex PCR reads, gives a single entry per CDR3 protein. The sample contains roughly 280,000 distinct CDR3 sequences, over 15% of which appear only once. The source material was blood. Receptors were obtained from a woman between 55 and 75 years old with Graves' ophthalmopathy. CDR3s include the opening cysteine and the closing phenylalanine or tryptophan. A D gene is named only where the DNA matches it firmly. Size values are once, few and many counts, or a class for expanded clones, and some rows have none.

d_call	clone_size	v_call	j_call	cdr3_aa	cdr3_nt
.	many	TRBV7-2	TRBJ1-2	CASSSVEGSYGYTF	TGTGCCAGCAGCTCAGTGGAGGGAAGCTATGGCTACACCTTC
.	many	TRBV12-3/TRBV12-4	TRBJ1-2	CASSFSPYGYTF	TGTGCCAGCAGTTTTTCGCCCTATGGCTACACCTTC
.	many	TRBV20-1	TRBJ2-3	CSARIGGRPADTQYF	TGCAGTGCTAGAATAGGGGGGAGGCCAGCAGATACGCAGTATTTT
.	many	TRBV5-5	TRBJ1-1	CASSVSLNTEAFF	TGTGCCAGCAGCGTGAGCCTGAACACTGAAGCTTTCTTT
TRBD1	many	TRBV2	TRBJ2-1	CASTPGQGAYNEQFF	TGTGCCAGCACCCCTGGACAGGGGGCTTACAATGAGCAGTTCTTC
.	many	TRBV4-3	TRBJ1-1	CASSQDLEYTEAFF	TGCGCCAGCAGCCAAGATTTGGAGTACACTGAAGCTTTCTTT
.	many	TRBV6-2/TRBV6-3	TRBJ2-1	CASSPSADPYNEQFF	TGTGCCAGCAGTCCTTCTGCGGACCCCTACAATGAGCAGTTCTTC
.	many	TRBV7-6	TRBJ1-2	CASSLGNSPGYGYTF	TGTGCCAGCAGCTTAGGCAACTCCCCGGGCTATGGCTACACCTTC
.	few	TRBV7-2	TRBJ2-1	CASSFYSEQFF	TGTGCCAGCAGCTTCTACAGTGAGCAGTTCTTC
.	.	TRBV5-8	TRBJ1-1	CASSRGVEGTEAFF	TGTGCCAGCAGCCGGGGGGTGGAGGGCACTGAAGCTTTCTTT
TRBD1	.	TRBV10-3	TRBJ1-5	CAISQSRTGGGQPQHF	TGTGCCATCAGTCAGTCGAGGACAGGGGGCGGGCAGCCCCAGCATTTT
TRBD1	many	TRBV11-2	TRBJ1-5	CASSLRRGLQDQPQHF	TGTGCCAGCAGCTTACGGAGGGGGCTGCAAGATCAGCCCCAGCATTTT
.	.	TRBV11-2	TRBJ2-7	CASSPQGTASEQYF	TGTGCCAGCAGCCCACAAGGGACCGCGAGCGAGCAGTACTTC
.	many	TRBV29-1	TRBJ2-7	CSVDAENSYEQYF	TGCAGCGTCGACGCCGAAAACTCCTACGAGCAGTACTTC
.	few	TRBV13	TRBJ2-1	CASTQTGLLRNEQFF	TGTGCCAGCACTCAAACGGGGCTTCTAAGGAATGAGCAGTTCTTC
.	many	TRBV7-3	TRBJ1-1	CASSYDRNTEAFF	TGTGCCAGCAGCTACGACCGTAACACTGAAGCTTTCTTT
.	many	TRBV28	TRBJ1-4	CASSPTGPGKLFF	TGTGCCAGCAGCCCGACAGGCCCTGGAAAACTGTTTTTT
.	.	TRBV5-1	TRBJ1-6	CAGSPLGDNNSPLHF	TGCGCCGGCAGCCCATTAGGAGACAATAATTCACCCCTCCACTTT
TRBD1	many	TRBV27	TRBJ1-1	CASSLRTGRYTEAFF	TGTGCCAGCAGTTTGAGGACAGGGAGGTACACTGAAGCTTTCTTT
.	.	TRBV28	TRBJ2-2	CASSLRGLFAGELFF	TGTGCCAGCAGCCTTAGAGGGTTGTTCGCCGGGGAGCTGTTTTTT
.	.	TRBV4-3	TRBJ1-6	CASSQDRGRTDSPLHF	TGCGCCAGCAGCCAAGATCGGGGGAGAACAGATTCACCCCTCCACTTT
.	many	TRBV18	TRBJ2-7	CASSLLNYGPYEQYF	TGTGCCAGCTCACTGCTGAACTACGGCCCCTACGAGCAGTACTTC
TRBD2	many	TRBV7-2	TRBJ2-5	CASGTIQETQYF	TGTGCCAGCGGGACTATACAAGAGACCCAGTACTTC
TRBD2	many	TRBV27	TRBJ2-1	CASSLVGLAGLYNEQFF	TGTGCCAGCAGTTTAGTTGGACTAGCGGGATTATACAATGAGCAGTTCTTC
.	.	TRBV7-2	TRBJ2-7	CASSYELVLNYEQYF	TGTGCCAGCAGTTACGAATTAGTGTTGAACTACGAGCAGTACTTC
.	.	TRBV27	TRBJ2-2	CASRKGRNTGELFF	TGTGCCAGCAGGAAAGGGAGGAACACCGGGGAGCTGTTTTTT
TRBD1	many	TRBV6-1	TRBJ1-4	CASRRDRGAEKLFF	TGTGCCAGCAGGAGGGACAGGGGAGCTGAAAAACTGTTTTTT
TRBD1	.	TRBV10-3	TRBJ1-2	CAITAMTGGYGYTF	TGTGCCATCACGGCGATGACAGGGGGCTATGGCTACACCTTC
TRBD1	.	TRBV5-1	TRBJ2-7	CSSSFGQGAYEQYF	TGCTCCAGCAGCTTTGGACAGGGGGCCTACGAGCAGTACTTC
.	.	TRBV14	TRBJ2-3	CASSPLSRDTQYF	TGTGCCAGCAGCCCCCTTAGTAGAGATACGCAGTATTTT
TRBD1	.	TRBV7-9	TRBJ2-3	CASSLGEVAGTDTDTQYF	TGTGCCAGCAGCTTGGGCGAGGTTGCCGGGACAGACACAGATACGCAGTATTTT
.	.	TRBV30	TRBJ2-3	CAWSVSRVDTQYF	TGTGCCTGGAGTGTTTCTCGGGTCGATACGCAGTATTTT
TRBD1	many	TRBV7-8	TRBJ2-7	CASSLLATGGLYEQYF	TGTGCCAGCAGCCTCCTCGCGACAGGGGGACTCTACGAGCAGTACTTC
.	few	TRBV11-3	TRBJ2-2	CASSSVGTSGGELFF	TGTGCCAGCAGCTCGGTCGGGACCTCGGGCGGGGAGCTGTTTTTT
TRBD1	few	TRBV18	TRBJ1-4	CASSPLHVGQGAGEKLFF	TGTGCCAGCTCACCACTCCACGTCGGACAGGGGGCAGGTGAAAAACTGTTTTTT
.	many	TRBV3-2	TRBJ2-1	CASSPRVLYYNEQFF	TGTGCCAGCAGCCCGAGAGTCTTGTACTACAATGAGCAGTTCTTC
TRBD1	.	TRBV5-4	TRBJ2-1	CASSQVTGGSLYNEQFF	TGTGCCAGCAGCCAGGTGACAGGGGGCTCGTTATACAATGAGCAGTTCTTC
.	many	TRBV18	TRBJ1-1	CASSPQPQGVNTEAFF	TGTGCCAGCTCACCCCAACCCCAGGGAGTGAACACTGAAGCTTTCTTT
.	many	TRBV20-1	TRBJ2-5	CSAPRVGGTGETQYF	TGCAGTGCTCCCCGGGTGGGGGGCACGGGGGAGACCCAGTACTTC